This T cell receptor (beta chain) originates from a study of cytomegalovirus exposure and HLA in healthy donors. General study findings and limits: What was likely a sequencing artifact was a cluster of highly shared sequence variants.

Primers: 60 Vbeta forward and 13 Jbeta reverse. Here immunoSEQ multiplex PCR was the method, and the copy in TCRdb shows in-frame clones only, minus some. The profile shows about 200,000 clones, 86% of them singletons. Germline trimming cut 7 bases from V and 1 base from J; bases unmatched to any gene: 8. Germline loops: CDR1 SGHVS, CDR2 FQNEAQ. The CDR3 is 16 residues long. As for this clone: Its antigen is currently unknown.

Specimen: PBMCs. This TCR was sampled from a woman aged 25 to 39 in good health and CMV-seronegative. The rearrangement links TRBV7-8 to TRBJ2-2; 8 positions agree with TRBD2. The CDR3 sequence: CASTYPGGLNTGELFF. CDR3 in DNA: TGTGCCAGCACCTATCCGGGGGGGCTGAACACCGGGGAGCTGTTTTTT.